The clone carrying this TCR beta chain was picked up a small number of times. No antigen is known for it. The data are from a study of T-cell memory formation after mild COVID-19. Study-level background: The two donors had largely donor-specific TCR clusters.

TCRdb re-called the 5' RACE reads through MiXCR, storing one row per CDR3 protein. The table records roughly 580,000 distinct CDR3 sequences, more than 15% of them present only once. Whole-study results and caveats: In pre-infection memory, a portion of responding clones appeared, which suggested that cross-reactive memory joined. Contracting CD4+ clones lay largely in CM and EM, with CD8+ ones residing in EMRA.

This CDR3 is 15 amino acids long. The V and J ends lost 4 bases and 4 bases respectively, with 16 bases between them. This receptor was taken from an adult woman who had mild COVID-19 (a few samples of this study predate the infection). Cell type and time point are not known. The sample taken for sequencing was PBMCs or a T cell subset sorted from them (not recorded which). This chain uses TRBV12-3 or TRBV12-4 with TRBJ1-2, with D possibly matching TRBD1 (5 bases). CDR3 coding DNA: TGTGCCAGCAGTTCCCAGGGACTTGCCTCCTATGGCTACACCTTC. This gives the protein CASSSQGLASYGYTF.